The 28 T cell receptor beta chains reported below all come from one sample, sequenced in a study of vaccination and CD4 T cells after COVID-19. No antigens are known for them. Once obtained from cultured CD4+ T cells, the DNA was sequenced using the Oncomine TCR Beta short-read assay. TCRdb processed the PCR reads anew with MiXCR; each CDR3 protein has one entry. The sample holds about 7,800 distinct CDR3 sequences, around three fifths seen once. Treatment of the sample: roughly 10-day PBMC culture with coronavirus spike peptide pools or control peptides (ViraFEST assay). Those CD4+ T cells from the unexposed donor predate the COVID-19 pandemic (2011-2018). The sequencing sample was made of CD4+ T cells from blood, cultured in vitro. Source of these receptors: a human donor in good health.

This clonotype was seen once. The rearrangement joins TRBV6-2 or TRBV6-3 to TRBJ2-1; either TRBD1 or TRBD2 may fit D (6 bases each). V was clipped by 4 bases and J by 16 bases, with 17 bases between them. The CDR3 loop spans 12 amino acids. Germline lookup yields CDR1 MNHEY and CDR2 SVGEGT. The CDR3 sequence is CASSSGGPTLFF. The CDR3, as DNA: TGTGCCAGCAGTTCCGGGGGCCCGACCCTCTTCTTC.

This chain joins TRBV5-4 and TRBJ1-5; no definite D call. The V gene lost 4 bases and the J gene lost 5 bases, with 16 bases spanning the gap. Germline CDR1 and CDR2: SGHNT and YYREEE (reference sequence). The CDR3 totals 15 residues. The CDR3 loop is CASSPGRGGDQPQHF. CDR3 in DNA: TGTGCCAGCAGCCCCGGGCGGGGAGGAGATCAGCCCCAGCATTTT.

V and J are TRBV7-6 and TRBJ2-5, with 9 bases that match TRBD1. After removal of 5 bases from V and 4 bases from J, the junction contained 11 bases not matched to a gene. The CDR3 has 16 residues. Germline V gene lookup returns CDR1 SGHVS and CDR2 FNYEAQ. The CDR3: CASSPDGTGLGETQYF. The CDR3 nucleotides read TGTGCCAGCAGCCCAGACGGGACAGGGTTGGGAGAGACCCAGTACTTC.

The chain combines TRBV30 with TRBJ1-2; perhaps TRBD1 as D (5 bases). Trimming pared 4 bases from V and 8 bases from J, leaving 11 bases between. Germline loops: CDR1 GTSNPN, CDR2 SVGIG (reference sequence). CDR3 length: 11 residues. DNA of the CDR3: TGTGCCTGGAATTTTCAGGGCGGCTACACCTTC. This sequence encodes CAWNFQGGYTF.

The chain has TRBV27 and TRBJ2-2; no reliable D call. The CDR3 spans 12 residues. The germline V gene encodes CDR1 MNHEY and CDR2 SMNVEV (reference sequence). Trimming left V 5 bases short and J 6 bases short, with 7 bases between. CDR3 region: CASSTGPGELFF. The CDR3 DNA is TGTGCCAGCAGTACGGGTCCCGGGGAGCTGTTTTTT.

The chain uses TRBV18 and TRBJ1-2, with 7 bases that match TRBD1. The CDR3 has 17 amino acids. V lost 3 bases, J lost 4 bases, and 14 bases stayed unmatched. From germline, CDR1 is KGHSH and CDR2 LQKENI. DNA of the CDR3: TGTGCCAGCTCACCCCAGGGGGGGCATAAGGCCGGCTATGGCTACACCTTC. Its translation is CASSPQGGHKAGYGYTF.

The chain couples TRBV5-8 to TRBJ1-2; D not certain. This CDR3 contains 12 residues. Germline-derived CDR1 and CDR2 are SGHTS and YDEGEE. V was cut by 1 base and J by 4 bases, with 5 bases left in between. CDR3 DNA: TGTGCCAGCAGCTTGTCGGGCTATGGCTACACCTTC. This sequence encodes CASSLSGYGYTF. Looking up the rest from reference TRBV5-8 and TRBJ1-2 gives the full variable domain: EAGVTQSPTHLIKTRGQQATLRCSPISGHTSVYWYQQALGLGLQFLLWYDEGEERNRGNFPPRFSGRQFPNYSSELNVNALELEDSALYLCASSLSGYGYTFGSGTRLTVV.

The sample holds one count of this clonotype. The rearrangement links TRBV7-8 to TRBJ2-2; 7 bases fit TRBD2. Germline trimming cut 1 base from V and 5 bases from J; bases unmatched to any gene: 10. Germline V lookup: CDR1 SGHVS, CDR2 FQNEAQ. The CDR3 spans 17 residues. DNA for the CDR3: TGTGCCAGCAGCTTAGGGGTCTCGGGACTAAGAACCGGGGAGCTGTTTTTT. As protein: CASSLGVSGLRTGELFF.

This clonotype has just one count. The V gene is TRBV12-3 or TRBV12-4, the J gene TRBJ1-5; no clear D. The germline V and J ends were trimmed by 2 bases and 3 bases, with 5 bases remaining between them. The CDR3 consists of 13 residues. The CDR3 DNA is TGTGCCAGCAGTTTACTTGACAATCAGCCCCAGCATTTT. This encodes CASSLLDNQPQHF.

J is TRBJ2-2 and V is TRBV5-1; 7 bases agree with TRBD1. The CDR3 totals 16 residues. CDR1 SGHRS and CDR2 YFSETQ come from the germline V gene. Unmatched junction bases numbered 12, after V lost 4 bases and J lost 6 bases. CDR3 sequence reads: CASSLQGQGVSGELFF. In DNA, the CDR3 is TGCGCCAGCAGCCTACAGGGGCAGGGGGTCTCCGGGGAGCTGTTTTTT.

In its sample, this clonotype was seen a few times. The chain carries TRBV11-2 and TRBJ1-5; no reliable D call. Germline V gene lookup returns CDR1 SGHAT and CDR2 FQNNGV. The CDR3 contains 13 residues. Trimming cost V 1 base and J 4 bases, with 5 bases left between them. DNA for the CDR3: TGTGCCAGCAGCTTAGGACTTAATCAGCCCCAGCATTTT. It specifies CASSLGLNQPQHF.

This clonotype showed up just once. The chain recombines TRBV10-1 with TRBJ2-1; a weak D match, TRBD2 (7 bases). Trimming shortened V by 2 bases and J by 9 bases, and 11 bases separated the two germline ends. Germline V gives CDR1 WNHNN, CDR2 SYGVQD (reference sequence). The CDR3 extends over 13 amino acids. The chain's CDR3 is CASSEVGGGEQFF. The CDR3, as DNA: TGCGCCAGCAGTGAGGTGGGAGGGGGTGAGCAGTTCTTC.

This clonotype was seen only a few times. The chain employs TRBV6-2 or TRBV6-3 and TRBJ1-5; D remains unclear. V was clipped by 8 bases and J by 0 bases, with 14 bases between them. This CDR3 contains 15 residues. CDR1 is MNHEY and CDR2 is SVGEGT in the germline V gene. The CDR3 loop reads CASGAQIYSNQPQHF. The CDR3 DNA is TGTGCCAGCGGCGCCCAGATCTATAGCAATCAGCCCCAGCATTTT.

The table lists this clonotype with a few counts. The CDR3 region has the DNA TGTGCCAGCAGTTACTCGGTAGCTATCAATCAGCCCCAGCATTTT. Its translation is CASSYSVAINQPQHF. The J gene is TRBJ1-5, the V gene TRBV6-5; D is uncertain. Germline lookup yields CDR1 MNHEY and CDR2 SVGAGI. V was pared by 0 bases and J by 3 bases, with 9 bases between. This CDR3 region has 15 residues.

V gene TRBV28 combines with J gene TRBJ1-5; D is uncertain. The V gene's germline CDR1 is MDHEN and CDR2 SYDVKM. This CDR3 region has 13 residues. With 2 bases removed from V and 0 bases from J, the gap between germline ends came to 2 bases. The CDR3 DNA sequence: TGTGCCAGCAGTTTAAATAGCAATCAGCCCCAGCATTTT. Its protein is CASSLNSNQPQHF.

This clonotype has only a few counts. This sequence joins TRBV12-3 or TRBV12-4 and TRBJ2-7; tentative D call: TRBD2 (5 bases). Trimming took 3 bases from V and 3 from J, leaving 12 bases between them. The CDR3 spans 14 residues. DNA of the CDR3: TGTGCCAGCAGTTTTGGGCAAGGAGGCTACGAGCAGTACTTC. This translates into CASSFGQGGYEQYF.

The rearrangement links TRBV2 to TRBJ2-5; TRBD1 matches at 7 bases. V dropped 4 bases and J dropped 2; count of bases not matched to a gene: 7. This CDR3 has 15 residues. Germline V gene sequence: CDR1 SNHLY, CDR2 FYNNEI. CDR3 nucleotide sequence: TGTGCCAGCAGTGCCACGGGACAGCCACAAGAGACCCAGTACTTC. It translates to CASSATGQPQETQYF.

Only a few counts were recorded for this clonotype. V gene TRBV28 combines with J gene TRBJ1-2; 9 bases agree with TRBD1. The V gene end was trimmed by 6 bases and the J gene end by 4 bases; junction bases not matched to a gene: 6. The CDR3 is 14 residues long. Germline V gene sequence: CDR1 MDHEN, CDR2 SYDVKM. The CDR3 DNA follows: TGTGCCAGCAGCTGGCCGGGACAGGGCTATGGCTACACCTTC. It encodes CASSWPGQGYGYTF.

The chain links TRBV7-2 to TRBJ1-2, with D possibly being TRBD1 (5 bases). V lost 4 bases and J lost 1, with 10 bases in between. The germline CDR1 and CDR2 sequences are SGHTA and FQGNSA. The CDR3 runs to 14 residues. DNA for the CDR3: TGTGCCAGCAGCTCGTTTCAGGGTAACTATGGCTACACCTTC. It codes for CASSSFQGNYGYTF. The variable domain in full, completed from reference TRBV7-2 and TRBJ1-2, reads GAGVSQSPSNKVTEKGKDVELRCDPISGHTALYWYRQSLGQGLEFLIYFQGNSAPDKSGLPSDRFSAERTGGSVSTLTIQRTQQEDSAVYLCASSSFQGNYGYTFGSGTRLTVV.

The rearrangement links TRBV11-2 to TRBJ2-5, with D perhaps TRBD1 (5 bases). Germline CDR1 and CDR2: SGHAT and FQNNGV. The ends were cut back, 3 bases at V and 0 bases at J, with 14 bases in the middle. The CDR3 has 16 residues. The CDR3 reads CASSFEGVGYQETQYF. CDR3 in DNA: TGTGCCAGCAGCTTCGAAGGGGTCGGGTACCAAGAGACCCAGTACTTC.

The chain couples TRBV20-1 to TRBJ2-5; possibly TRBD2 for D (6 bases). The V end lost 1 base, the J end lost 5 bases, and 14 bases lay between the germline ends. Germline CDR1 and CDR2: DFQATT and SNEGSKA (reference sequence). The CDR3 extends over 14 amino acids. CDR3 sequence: CSARVEGGSETQYF. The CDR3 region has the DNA TGCAGTGCTAGAGTCGAAGGAGGGTCGGAGACCCAGTACTTC.

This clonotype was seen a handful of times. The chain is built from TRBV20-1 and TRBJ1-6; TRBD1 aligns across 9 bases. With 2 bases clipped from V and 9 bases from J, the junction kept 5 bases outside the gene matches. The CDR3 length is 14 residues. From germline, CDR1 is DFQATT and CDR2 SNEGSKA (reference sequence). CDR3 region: CSARPGQGPSPLHF. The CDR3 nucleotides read TGCAGTGCTAGACCCGGACAGGGGCCTTCACCCCTCCACTTT.

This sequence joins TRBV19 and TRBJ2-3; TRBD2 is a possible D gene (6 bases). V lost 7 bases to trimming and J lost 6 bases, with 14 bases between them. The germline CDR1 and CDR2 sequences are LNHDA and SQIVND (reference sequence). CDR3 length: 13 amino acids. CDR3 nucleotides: TGTGCCAGTACTCTATCACGGGGGGATACGCAGTATTTT. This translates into CASTLSRGDTQYF.

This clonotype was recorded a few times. The DNA of the CDR3 is TGTGCCAGCAGCTTACTAGGAGGAGGTGGAGCTAATGAGCAGTTCTTC. Translation: CASSLLGGGGANEQFF. This sequence joins TRBV7-9 and TRBJ2-1, with D perhaps matching TRBD2 (5 bases). V lost 2 bases and J 7 bases, leaving 18 bases between the germline ends. This CDR3 contains 16 residues. Germline loops: CDR1 SEHNR, CDR2 FQNEAQ (reference sequence).

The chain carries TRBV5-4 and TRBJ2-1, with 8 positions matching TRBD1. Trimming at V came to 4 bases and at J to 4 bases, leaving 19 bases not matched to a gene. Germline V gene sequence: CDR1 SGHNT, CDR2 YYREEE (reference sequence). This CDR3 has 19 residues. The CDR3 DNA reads TGTGCCAGCAGCCCAGGGACAGGCGGTAGGAACCTTGGGTACAATGAGCAGTTCTTC. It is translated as CASSPGTGGRNLGYNEQFF. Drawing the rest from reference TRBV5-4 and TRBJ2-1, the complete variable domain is ETGVTQSPTHLIKTRGQQVTLRCSSQSGHNTVSWYQQALGQGPQFIFQYYREEENGRGNFPPRFSGLQFPNYSSELNVNALELDDSALYLCASSPGTGGRNLGYNEQFFGPGTRLTVL.

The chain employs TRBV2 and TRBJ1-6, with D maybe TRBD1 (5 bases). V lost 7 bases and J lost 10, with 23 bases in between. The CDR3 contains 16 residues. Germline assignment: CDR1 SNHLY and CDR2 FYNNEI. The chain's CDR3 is CASTIGAGRPGSPLHF. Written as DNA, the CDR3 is TGTGCCAGCACCATCGGGGCAGGGCGCCCAGGCTCACCCCTCCACTTT.

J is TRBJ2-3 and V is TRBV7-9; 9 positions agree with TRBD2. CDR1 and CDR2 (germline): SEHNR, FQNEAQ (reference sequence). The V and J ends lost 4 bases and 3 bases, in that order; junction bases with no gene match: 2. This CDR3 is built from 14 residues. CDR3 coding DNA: TGTGCCAGCAGCTCTAGCGGGACTACAGATACGCAGTATTTT. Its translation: CASSSSGTTDTQYF. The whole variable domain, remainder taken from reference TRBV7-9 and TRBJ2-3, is DTGVSQNPRHKITKRGQNVTFRCDPISEHNRLYWYRQTLGQGPEFLTYFQNEAQLEKSRLLSDRFSAERPKGSFSTLEIQRTEQGDSAMYLCASSSSGTTDTQYFGPGTRLTVL.

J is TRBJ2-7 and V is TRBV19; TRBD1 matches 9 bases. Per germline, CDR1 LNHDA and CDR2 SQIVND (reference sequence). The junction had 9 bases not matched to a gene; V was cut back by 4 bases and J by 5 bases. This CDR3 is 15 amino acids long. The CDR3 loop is CASSTGDRDKDEQYF. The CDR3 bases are TGTGCCAGTAGTACCGGGGACAGGGACAAAGACGAGCAGTACTTC.